The subject of this entry is one T cell receptor (beta chain). The sample is drawn from a study of blood T cell repertoires in COVID-19. Original processing methods: Estimation of nucleated cell counts relied on the amplification of reference gene primers. The protocol was immunoSEQ multiplex PCR, while the TCRdb copy is restricted to in-frame clones and leaves out a portion. The D gene and trimming were derived from the DNA, and the V and J assignments and clone size from that table. The data contain roughly 100,000 clones, 65% to 90% of them singletons. Germline CDR1 and CDR2: WNHNN and SYGVQD (reference sequence). The CDR3 totals 15 residues. The V gene end was trimmed by 6 bases and the J gene end by 3 bases; junction bases not matched to a gene: 10.

V gene TRBV10-1 combines with J gene TRBJ1-2; 7 positions agree with TRBD1. The receptor was isolated from a woman over 75 with active or convalescent COVID-19. Sequencing was performed on peripheral blood. The CDR3 reads CASRLTRQGYYGYTF. The CDR3 DNA is TGCGCCAGCAGGCTGACTAGACAGGGATACTATGGCTACACCTTC.